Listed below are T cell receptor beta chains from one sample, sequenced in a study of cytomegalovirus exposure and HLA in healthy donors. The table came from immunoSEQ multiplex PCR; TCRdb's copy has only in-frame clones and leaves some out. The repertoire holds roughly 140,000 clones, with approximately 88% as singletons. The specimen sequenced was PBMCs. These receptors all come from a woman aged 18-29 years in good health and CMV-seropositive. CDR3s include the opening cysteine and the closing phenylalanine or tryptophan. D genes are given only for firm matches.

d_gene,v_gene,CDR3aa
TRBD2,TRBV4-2,CASSQDNTGTSPDTQYF
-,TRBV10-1,CASSGPPGANVLTF
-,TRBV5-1,CASSPEGLKYEQYF
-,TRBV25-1,CASSGSRESSYEQYF
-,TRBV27,CASSLPRRGWLSGNTIYF
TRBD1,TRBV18,CASSPVPGTETEKLFF
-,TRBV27,CASSSRGLNYGYTF
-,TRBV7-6,CASSSDTLGNIQYF
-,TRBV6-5,CASRTRGGNYGYTF
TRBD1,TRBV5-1,CASSSGQEVIHEQYF
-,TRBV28,CASRPYPSSPYEQYF
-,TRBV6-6,CASTGRESFHNEQFF